This T cell receptor beta chain was sequenced in a study of T-cell reconstitution after alpha-beta-depleted transplantation in children. The germline CDR1 and CDR2 sequences are DFQATT and SNEGSKA (reference sequence). Losses at the gene ends were 4 bases for V and 1 base for J; bases not matched to a gene: 7. The CDR3 extends over 15 amino acids. This clonotype showed up many times. Unique molecular identifiers featured in how the TCRbeta library was prepared. TCRdb re-derived calls from the PCR reads in MiXCR, one entry per CDR3 protein. Among some 200,000 distinct CDR3 sequences listed, about 9.5% were seen once.

This clonotype originated in a human donor who donated a stem cell graft to a child with acute lymphoblastic leukemia. Sequenced material: PBMCs from the stem cell graft donor, taken from the stem cell graft. This rearrangement joins TRBV20-1 to TRBJ1-5; TRBD1 matches 7 bases. The CDR3 sequence is CSATYAGGSNQPQHF. CDR3 coding DNA: TGCAGTGCTACCTACGCAGGGGGGAGCAATCAGCCCCAGCATTTT.